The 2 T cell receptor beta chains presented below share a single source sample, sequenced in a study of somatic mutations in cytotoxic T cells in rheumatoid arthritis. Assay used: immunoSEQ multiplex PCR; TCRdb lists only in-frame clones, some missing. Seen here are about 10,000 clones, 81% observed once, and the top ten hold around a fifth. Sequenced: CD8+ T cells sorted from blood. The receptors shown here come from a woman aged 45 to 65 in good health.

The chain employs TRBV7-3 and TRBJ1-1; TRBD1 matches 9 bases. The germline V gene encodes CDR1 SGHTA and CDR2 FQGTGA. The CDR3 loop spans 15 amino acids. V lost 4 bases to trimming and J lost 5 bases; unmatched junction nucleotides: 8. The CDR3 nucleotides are TGTGCCAGCAGCTGGGGACAGGGCATGGTTACTGAAGCTTTCTTT. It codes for CASSWGQGMVTEAFF.

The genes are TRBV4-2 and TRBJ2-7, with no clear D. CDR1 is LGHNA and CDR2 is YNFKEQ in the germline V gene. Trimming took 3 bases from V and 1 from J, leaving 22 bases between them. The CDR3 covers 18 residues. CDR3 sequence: CASSHPPTVGGTSYEQYF. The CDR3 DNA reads TGTGCCAGCAGCCATCCCCCTACGGTTGGCGGTACATCCTACGAGCAGTACTTC.